The present TCR beta chain was sequenced within a study of shared clonotypes between healthy human individuals. On this clone: Its antigen is as yet unknown.

Study conclusions and caveats: Limited genetic and exposure-history diversity came from having few donors.

Method: immunoSEQ multiplex PCR; TCRdb's copy keeps in-frame clones and lacks some. The profile shows about 2,100,000 clones, 85% to 95% of them singletons. V was cut by 7 bases and J by 10 bases, with 17 bases left in between. The CDR3 loop spans 13 amino acids. The V gene's germline CDR1 is SNHLY and CDR2 FYNNEI. CD45RO-negative CD8 cells positively selected for CCR7 made up the naive population, which excluded terminally differentiated effector memory CD45RA+ cells. The chain combines TRBV2 with TRBJ2-1; D is possibly TRBD1 or TRBD2 (6 bases each). This sequence originates from a man younger than 35 in good health. Some clones in this sample may be carry-over from other donors' samples. Sequenced input: naive CD8+ T cells from PBMCs. The CDR3 here is CASTGGGLQEQFF. The CDR3 bases are TGTGCCAGCACCGGGGGCGGCCTCCAAGAGCAGTTCTTC.